These 5 T cell receptor beta chains originate from one sample sequenced in a study of blood T cell repertoires in COVID-19. Clones were read by immunoSEQ multiplex PCR, and TCRdb kept only the in-frame ones, dropping some. Of about 230,000 clones in the sample, 80% to 90% are singletons; the top ten hold approximately 9%. Input material: peripheral blood. The receptor source for this set is a man between 35 and 55 years old with active or convalescent COVID-19.

The chain carries TRBV19 and TRBJ1-1; D is uncertain. The CDR3 spans 12 residues. V lost 2 bases, J lost 6 bases, and 7 bases lay in between. The germline CDR1 and CDR2 sequences are LNHDA and SQIVND (reference sequence). Here the CDR3 reads CASSIKGAEAFF. Written as DNA, the CDR3 is TGTGCCAGTAGTATAAAGGGAGCTGAAGCTTTCTTT.

The V and J genes are TRBV10-3 and TRBJ2-2; TRBD2 matches at 16 bases. V gave up 10 bases and J gave up 2 bases; unmatched junction bases: 7. The CDR3 spans 17 residues. In germline, CDR1 is ENHRY, CDR2 SYGVKD. CDR3 loop: CASLGLAGGSNTGELFF. CDR3 sequence (DNA): TGTGCCAGCCTGGGACTAGCGGGAGGGAGTAACACCGGGGAGCTGTTTTTT.

The chain links TRBV6-5 to TRBJ2-7; maybe TRBD1 (6 bases). V was clipped by 6 bases and J by 6 bases, with 15 bases between them. The CDR3 loop spans 13 amino acids. The germline gives CDR1 MNHEY, CDR2 SVGAGI. CDR3 in DNA: TGTGCCAGCAGACAGGGCCGACTGGTCGAGCAGTACTTC. It is translated as CASRQGRLVEQYF.

This rearrangement joins TRBV27 to TRBJ1-2; perhaps TRBD1 as D (5 bases). This CDR3 is built from 14 residues. Trimming left V 5 bases short and J 2 bases short, with 12 bases between. Germline lookup yields CDR1 MNHEY and CDR2 SMNVEV (reference sequence). The CDR3: CASSPQAGNYGYTF. CDR3 nucleotides: TGTGCCAGCAGTCCCCAAGCAGGGAACTATGGCTACACCTTC.

The gene calls are TRBV14 and TRBJ2-5; 9 nucleotides align to TRBD1. J was trimmed by 1 base and V by 2 bases; bases with no gene match: 8. The CDR3 spans 17 residues. Germline V gene sequence: CDR1 SGHDN, CDR2 FVKESK. For the CDR3, the DNA is TGTGCCAGCAGCCAATCACTCGTGGACAGGGGCCAAGAGACCCAGTACTTC. Encoded protein: CASSQSLVDRGQETQYF.